This T cell receptor beta chain was profiled in a study of OX40 agonist ivuxolimab in advanced cancers. Overall study context: As their treatment, patients were administered ivuxolimab, an agonistic anti-OX40 (CD134) antibody. The group had a mean age of 60 years, ranged from 23 to 79, and was just under 85% male.

Libraries were prepared by immunoSEQ multiplex PCR; TCRdb keeps only in-frame clonotypes and omits some of them. The top ten clones hold roughly 4.9% of a sample with tens of thousands of clones, 81% of them seen once. Sequenced material: CD4+ or CD8+ T cells sorted from blood, taken in a trial of the OX40 agonist ivuxolimab. The receptor comes from an adult with an advanced solid tumor such as melanoma, head and neck, liver or kidney cancer.

The CDR3 sequence is CASSQERSVGTVFYEQYF. CDR3 coding DNA: TGTGCCAGCAGCCAAGAACGGTCGGTCGGGACGGTCTTCTACGAGCAGTACTTC. The V call is TRBV4-2, the J call TRBJ2-7; D may match TRBD1 or TRBD2 (5 bases each). The germline V gene has CDR1 LGHNA and CDR2 YNFKEQ. The CDR3 covers 18 residues. Trimming removed 0 bases at V and 3 bases at J, with 21 bases between.